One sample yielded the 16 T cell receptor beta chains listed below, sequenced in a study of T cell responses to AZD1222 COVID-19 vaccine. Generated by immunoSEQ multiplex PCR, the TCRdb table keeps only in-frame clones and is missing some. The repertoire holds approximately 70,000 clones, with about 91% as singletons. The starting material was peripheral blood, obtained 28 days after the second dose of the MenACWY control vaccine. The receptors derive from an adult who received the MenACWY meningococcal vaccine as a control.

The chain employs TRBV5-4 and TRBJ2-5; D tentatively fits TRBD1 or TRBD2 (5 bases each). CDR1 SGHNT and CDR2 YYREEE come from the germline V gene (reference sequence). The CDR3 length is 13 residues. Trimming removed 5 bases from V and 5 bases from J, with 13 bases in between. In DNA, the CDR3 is TGTGCCAGCAGAGGACCTGAGGGGGAGACCCAGTACTTC. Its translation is CASRGPEGETQYF. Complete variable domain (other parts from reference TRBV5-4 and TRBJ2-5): ETGVTQSPTHLIKTRGQQVTLRCSSQSGHNTVSWYQQALGQGPQFIFQYYREEENGRGNFPPRFSGLQFPNYSSELNVNALELDDSALYLCASRGPEGETQYFGPGTRLLVL.

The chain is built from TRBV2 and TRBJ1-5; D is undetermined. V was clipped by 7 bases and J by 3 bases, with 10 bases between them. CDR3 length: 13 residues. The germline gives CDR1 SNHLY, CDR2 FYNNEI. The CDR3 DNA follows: TGTGCCAGCATAGCAGACTACAATCAGCCCCAGCATTTT. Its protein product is CASIADYNQPQHF.

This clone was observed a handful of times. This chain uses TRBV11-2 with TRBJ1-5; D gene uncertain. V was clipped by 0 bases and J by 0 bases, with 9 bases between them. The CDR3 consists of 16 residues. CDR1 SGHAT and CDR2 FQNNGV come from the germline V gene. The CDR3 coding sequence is TGTGCCAGCAGCTTAGACGGCGAGTATAGCAATCAGCCCCAGCATTTT. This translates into CASSLDGEYSNQPQHF.

CDR3 DNA sequence: TGTGCCAGCAGTTCCAAGGGCGGCCGATCCTACGAGCAGTACTTC. This translates into CASSSKGGRSYEQYF. The V gene is TRBV5-4, the J gene TRBJ2-7; D gene ambiguous. The CDR3 has 15 residues. CDR1 SGHNT and CDR2 YYREEE come from the germline V gene (reference sequence). V gave up 5 bases and J gave up 1 base, with 16 bases separating them.

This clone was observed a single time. The CDR3 here is CAWENDRTFSPLHF. As DNA, the CDR3 is TGTGCCTGGGAAAATGACAGGACTTTTTCACCCCTCCACTTT. The chain uses TRBV30 and TRBJ1-6; D is perhaps TRBD1 (6 bases). The germline gives CDR1 GTSNPN, CDR2 SVGIG (reference sequence). The CDR3 runs 14 residues. The ends were cut back, 5 bases at V and 9 bases at J, with 17 bases in the middle.

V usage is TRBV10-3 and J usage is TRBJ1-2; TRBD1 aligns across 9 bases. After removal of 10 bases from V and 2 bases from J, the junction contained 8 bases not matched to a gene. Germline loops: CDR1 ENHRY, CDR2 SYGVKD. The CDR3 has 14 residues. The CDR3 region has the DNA TGTGCCACGTTTACACAGGGGGCAAACTATGGCTACACCTTC. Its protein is CATFTQGANYGYTF.

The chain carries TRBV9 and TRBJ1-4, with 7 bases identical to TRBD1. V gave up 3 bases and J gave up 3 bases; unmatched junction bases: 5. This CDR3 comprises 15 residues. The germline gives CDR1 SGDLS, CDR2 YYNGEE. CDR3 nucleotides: TGTGCCAGCAGCGCACGGGACAGCCCTAATGAAAAACTGTTTTTT. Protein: CASSARDSPNEKLFF.

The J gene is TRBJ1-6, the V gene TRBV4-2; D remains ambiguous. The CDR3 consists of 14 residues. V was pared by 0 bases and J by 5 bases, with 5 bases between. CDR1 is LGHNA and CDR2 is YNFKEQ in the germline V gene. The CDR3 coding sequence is TGTGCCAGCAGCCAAGACGGGAATAATTCACCCCTCCACTTT. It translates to CASSQDGNNSPLHF.

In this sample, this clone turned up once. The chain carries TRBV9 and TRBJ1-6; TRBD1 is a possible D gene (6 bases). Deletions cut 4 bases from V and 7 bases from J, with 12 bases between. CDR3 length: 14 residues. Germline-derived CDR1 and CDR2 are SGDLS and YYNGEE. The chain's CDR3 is CASSPGTWNSPLHF. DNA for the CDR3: TGTGCCAGCAGCCCCGGGACATGGAATTCACCCCTCCACTTT.

In DNA form, the CDR3 reads TGTGCCAGCAGTCTCAGGGGTACCACAGATACGCAGTATTTT. It is translated as CASSLRGTTDTQYF. This chain connects TRBV6-2 or TRBV6-3 to TRBJ2-3; tentative D call: TRBD1 (6 bases). V lost 5 bases and J lost 2, with 11 bases in between. From germline, CDR1 is MNHEY and CDR2 SVGEGT. The CDR3 covers 14 residues.

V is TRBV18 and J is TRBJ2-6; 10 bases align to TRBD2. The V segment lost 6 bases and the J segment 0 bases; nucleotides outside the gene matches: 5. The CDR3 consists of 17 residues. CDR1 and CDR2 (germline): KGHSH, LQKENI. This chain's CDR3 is CASSLAGAHSGANVLTF. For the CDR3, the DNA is TGTGCCAGCTCGCTAGCGGGGGCCCACTCTGGGGCCAACGTCCTGACTTTC. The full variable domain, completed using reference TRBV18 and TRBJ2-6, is NAGVMQNPRHLVRRRGQEARLRCSPMKGHSHVYWYRQLPEEGLKFMVYLQKENIIDESGMPKERFSAEFPKEGPSILRIQQVVRGDSAAYFCASSLAGAHSGANVLTFGAGSRLTVL.

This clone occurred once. Here the CDR3 DNA reads TGTGCCAGCAGCCTTGTCGCCAATACAGGGGCGGGAATGGAGACCCAGTACTTC. It is translated as CASSLVANTGAGMETQYF. This chain uses TRBV5-5 with TRBJ2-5, with D possibly matching TRBD1 (7 bases). V was trimmed by 4 bases and J by 5 bases, leaving 27 bases between them. The CDR3 runs 18 residues. Germline V lookup: CDR1 SGHKS, CDR2 YYEKEE (reference sequence).

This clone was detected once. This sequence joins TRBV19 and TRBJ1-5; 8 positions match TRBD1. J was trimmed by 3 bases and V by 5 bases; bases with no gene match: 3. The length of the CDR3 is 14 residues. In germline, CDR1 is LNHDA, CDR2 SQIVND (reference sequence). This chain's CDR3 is CASSGTGDNQPQHF. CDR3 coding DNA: TGTGCCAGTAGTGGGACAGGTGACAATCAGCCCCAGCATTTT.

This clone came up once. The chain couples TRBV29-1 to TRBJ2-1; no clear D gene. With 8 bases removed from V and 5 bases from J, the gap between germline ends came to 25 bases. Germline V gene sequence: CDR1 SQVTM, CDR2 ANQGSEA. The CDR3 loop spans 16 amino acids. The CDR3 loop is CSFTNFPDTEHNEQFF. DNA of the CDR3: TGCAGCTTCACGAACTTCCCCGACACAGAGCACAATGAGCAGTTCTTC.

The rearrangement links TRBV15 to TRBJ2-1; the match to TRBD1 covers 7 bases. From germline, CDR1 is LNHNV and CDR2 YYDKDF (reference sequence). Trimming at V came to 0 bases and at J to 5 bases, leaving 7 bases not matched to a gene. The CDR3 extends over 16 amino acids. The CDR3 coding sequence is TGTGCCACCAGCAGAGATGGGACAGCCTTAAACAATGAGCAGTTCTTC. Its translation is CATSRDGTALNNEQFF. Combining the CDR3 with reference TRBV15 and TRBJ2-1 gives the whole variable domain DAMVIQNPRYQVTQFGKPVTLSCSQTLNHNVMYWYQQKSSQAPKLLFHYYDKDFNNEADTPDNFQSRRPNTSFCFLDIRSPGLGDTAMYLCATSRDGTALNNEQFFGPGTRLTVL.

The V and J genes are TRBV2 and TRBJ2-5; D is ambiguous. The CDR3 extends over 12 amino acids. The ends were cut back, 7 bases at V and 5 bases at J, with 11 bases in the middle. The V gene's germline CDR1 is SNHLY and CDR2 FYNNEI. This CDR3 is CASNAERETQYF. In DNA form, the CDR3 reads TGTGCCAGCAACGCCGAGAGGGAGACCCAGTACTTC.